What follows are 3 T cell receptor beta chains derived from one specimen sequenced in a study of cytomegalovirus exposure and HLA in healthy donors. PCR used 60 Vbeta primers and 13 Jbeta primers. The assay was immunoSEQ multiplex PCR, and TCRdb's table has in-frame clones only and misses some. In the table there are about 70,000 clones, around 70% of which are singletons. The sample taken for sequencing was PBMCs. These receptor sequences come from a human donor in good health.

This chain joins TRBV6-1 and TRBJ2-7; possible D gene TRBD2, 6 bases. Germline V gene data show CDR1 as MNHNS and CDR2 as SASEGT. V lost 5 bases, J lost 3 bases, and 14 bases lay in between. CDR3 size: 14 residues. The CDR3 here is CASSFPGLNYEQYF. The DNA for the CDR3 is TGTGCCAGCAGTTTTCCGGGACTGAACTACGAGCAGTACTTC.

The chain carries TRBV11-3 and TRBJ1-2; unclear D gene. The germline V gene has CDR1 SGHNT and CDR2 YENEEA. CDR3 length: 13 amino acids. V lost 6 bases to trimming and J lost 4 bases, with 12 bases between them. As DNA, the CDR3 is TGTGCCAGCAGTCTCGACAAACTCTATGGCTACACCTTC. It encodes CASSLDKLYGYTF.

The chain combines TRBV9 with TRBJ2-5; 10 bases align to TRBD1. The CDR3 sequence is 14 residues long. Germline CDR1 is SGDLS and CDR2 is YYNGEE. V dropped 7 bases and J dropped 6; count of bases not matched to a gene: 9. The CDR3 sequence is CASSGGDRGQTQYF. The CDR3 region has the DNA TGTGCCAGCTCCGGAGGGGACAGGGGACAGACCCAGTACTTC. The complete variable domain, with remaining parts taken from reference TRBV9 and TRBJ2-5, reads DSGVTQTPKHLITATGQRVTLRCSPRSGDLSVYWYQQSLDQGLQFLIQYYNGEERAKGNILERFSAQQFPDLHSELNLSSLELGDSALYFCASSGGDRGQTQYFGPGTRLLVL.